This T cell receptor beta chain is drawn from a study of blood T cell repertoires in COVID-19. Across the whole study: From the United States, Italy and Spain came samples of acute and convalescent COVID-19. Sample material is recorded as cDNA or gDNA derived from T cells, B-cell-depleted T cells, or PBMCs.

This CDR3 has 15 residues. The germline V gene encodes CDR1 LNHDA and CDR2 SQIVND (reference sequence). V was clipped by 4 bases and J by 2 bases; unmatched bases: 4. In the authors' methods: Estimation of nucleated cell counts relied on the amplification of reference gene primers. Profiling relied on immunoSEQ multiplex PCR, and the TCRdb table lists in-frame clones only, not all of them. The DNA was the basis for D and trimming; V, J and clone size are from that table. The sample holds about 77,000 clones, about nine tenths seen once. The rearrangement joins TRBV19 to TRBJ2-1; 8 bases fit TRBD1. Sequencing was carried out using peripheral blood. The sequence derives from a woman of 80 years or more with acute or convalescent COVID-19. The CDR3 loop reads CASSTRQGTYNEQFF. The CDR3 DNA follows: TGTGCCAGTAGTACTCGACAGGGGACCTACAATGAGCAGTTCTTC.